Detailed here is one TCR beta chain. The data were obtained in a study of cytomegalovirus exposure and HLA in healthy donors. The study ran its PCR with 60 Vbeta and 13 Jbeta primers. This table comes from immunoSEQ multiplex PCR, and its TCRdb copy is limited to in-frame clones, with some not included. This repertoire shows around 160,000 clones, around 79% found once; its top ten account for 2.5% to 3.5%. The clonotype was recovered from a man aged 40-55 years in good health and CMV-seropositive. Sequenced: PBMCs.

CDR3 sequence (DNA): TGTGCCAGCAGCCGTGACGGGACACCTTACAATGAGCAGTTCTTC. Encoded protein: CASSRDGTPYNEQFF. This chain uses TRBV7-9 with TRBJ2-1; a weak D match, TRBD1 (6 bases). The CDR3 is 15 residues long. The V and J ends lost 5 bases and 4 bases respectively, with 15 bases between them. CDR1 SEHNR and CDR2 FQNEAQ come from the germline V gene (reference sequence).